Below are 30 T cell receptor beta chains sequenced from a single sample in a study of T cell responses to AZD1222 COVID-19 vaccine. Clones were read by immunoSEQ multiplex PCR, and TCRdb kept only the in-frame ones, dropping some. The sample records some 100,000 clones, about 88% being singletons. This sample comprised peripheral blood, obtained on day 0 of AZD1222 vaccination. The receptors here all came from an adult in good health.

This sequence joins TRBV27 and TRBJ2-2; either TRBD1 or TRBD2 may supply D (6 bases each). The V gene lost 5 bases and the J gene lost 7 bases, with 11 bases spanning the gap. Germline-derived CDR1 and CDR2 are MNHEY and SMNVEV (reference sequence). The length of the CDR3 is 13 residues. This CDR3 reads CASSRGAIGELFF. The CDR3 DNA reads as TGTGCCAGCAGTAGGGGGGCAATCGGGGAGCTGTTTTTT.

This clone came up once. The gene calls are TRBV15 and TRBJ1-1; 9 positions match TRBD1. J was trimmed by 3 bases and V by 3 bases; bases with no gene match: 2. The CDR3 is made up of 14 amino acids. Germline V gene data show CDR1 as LNHNV and CDR2 as YYDKDF (reference sequence). The CDR3 reads CATSSRTGDTEAFF. The CDR3 DNA sequence: TGTGCCACCAGCAGCAGGACAGGGGACACTGAAGCTTTCTTT.

The gene calls are TRBV5-1 and TRBJ2-3, with D possibly being TRBD1 (6 bases). CDR3 size: 14 residues. Trimming removed 0 bases at V and 7 bases at J, with 12 bases between. Looked up from germline, CDR1 is SGHRS and CDR2 is YFSETQ. In nucleotides, the CDR3 is TGCGCCAGCAGCTTGGAGGGGGATGTGAATACGCAGTATTTT. It translates to CASSLEGDVNTQYF.

CDR3 in DNA: TGTGCCAGCAGGGACAGGGTGTCCGCTGAAGCTTTCTTT. Translated: CASRDRVSAEAFF. The genes are TRBV12-3 or TRBV12-4 and TRBJ1-1; 8 nucleotides agree with TRBD1. V was pared by 6 bases and J by 6 bases, with 6 bases of the junction left unmatched. This CDR3 spans 13 amino acids.

The chain links TRBV19 to TRBJ1-5; TRBD1 aligns across 8 bases. In germline, CDR1 is LNHDA, CDR2 SQIVND (reference sequence). The CDR3 spans 16 residues. Trimming removed 3 bases from V and 2 bases from J; junction bases left unmatched: 6. CDR3 loop: CASSIREGQGNQPQHF. The CDR3 DNA is TGTGCCAGTAGTATTAGGGAGGGACAGGGCAATCAGCCCCAGCATTTT.

The chain links TRBV7-6 to TRBJ1-6, with unresolved D. This CDR3 spans 16 amino acids. Trimming stripped 1 base from V and 4 bases from J, with 11 bases between. From germline, CDR1 is SGHVS and CDR2 FNYEAQ. CDR3 region: CASSLGSGPYNSPLHF. The CDR3 region has the DNA TGTGCCAGCAGCTTAGGTTCCGGGCCATATAATTCACCCCTCCACTTT.

Points on this clone: This CDR3 is also generated by other DNA sequences in the sample. The chain links TRBV7-2 to TRBJ1-2, with TRBD1 identical over 7 bases. V shed 3 bases and J 5 bases; nucleotides not matched to a gene: 3. Germline assignment: CDR1 SGHTA and CDR2 FQGNSA. CDR3 length: 13 residues. CDR3 DNA: TGTGCCAGCAGCTTTGGACAGGATTATGGCTACACCTTC. As protein: CASSFGQDYGYTF. Full variable domain (remainder filled in from reference TRBV7-2 and TRBJ1-2): GAGVSQSPSNKVTEKGKDVELRCDPISGHTALYWYRQSLGQGLEFLIYFQGNSAPDKSGLPSDRFSAERTGGSVSTLTIQRTQQEDSAVYLCASSFGQDYGYTFGSGTRLTVV.

The chain is built from TRBV7-8 and TRBJ2-1; D unclear. The CDR3 spans 15 residues. Germline CDR1 SGHVS, CDR2 FQNEAQ. V lost 1 base to trimming and J lost 2 bases, with 9 bases between them. The CDR3 DNA reads as TGTGCCAGCAGCTTAGGTTGGCAACCCTACAATGAGCAGTTCTTC. Translation: CASSLGWQPYNEQFF.

The chain joins TRBV3-1 (or the pseudogene TRBV3-2) to TRBJ1-2, with a weak D call TRBD1 (5 bases). V was cut by 1 base and J by 3 bases, with 12 bases left in between. CDR3 length: 15 amino acids. CDR1 and CDR2 (germline): LGHDT, YNNKEL (reference sequence). The CDR3 loop reads CASSQVPLGDYGYTF. The CDR3 bases are TGTGCCAGCAGCCAAGTACCGCTAGGGGACTATGGCTACACCTTC.

The chain combines TRBV5-1 with TRBJ1-6; a possible D gene is TRBD1 (5 bases). The germline CDR1 and CDR2 sequences are SGHRS and YFSETQ. The CDR3 covers 14 residues. The V end was cut by 2 bases, the J end by 7 bases, with 10 bases between. This chain's CDR3 is CASSLGTVNSPLHF. The CDR3 bases are TGCGCCAGCAGCTTAGGGACGGTCAATTCACCCCTCCACTTT.

The chain has TRBV7-9 and TRBJ2-7; D may correspond to TRBD1 or TRBD2 (5 bases each). The germline V gene has CDR1 SEHNR and CDR2 FQNEAQ (reference sequence). The CDR3 runs to 12 residues. Trimming cost V 5 bases and J 3 bases, with 8 bases left between them. CDR3 sequence (DNA): TGTGCCAGCAGCCGAGGGGACTACGAGCAGTACTTC. It encodes CASSRGDYEQYF. Drawing the rest from reference TRBV7-9 and TRBJ2-7, the complete variable domain is DTGVSQNPRHKITKRGQNVTFRCDPISEHNRLYWYRQTLGQGPEFLTYFQNEAQLEKSRLLSDRFSAERPKGSFSTLEIQRTEQGDSAMYLCASSRGDYEQYFGPGTRLTVT.

The chain has TRBV12-3 or TRBV12-4 and TRBJ1-3; D unclear. Trimming removed 6 bases from V and 4 bases from J, with 10 bases in between. This CDR3 is built from 13 residues. CDR3 amino acids: CASRPGGGNTIYF. For the CDR3, the DNA is TGTGCCAGCAGACCTGGTGGGGGAAACACCATATATTTT.

J is TRBJ2-1 and V is TRBV30; TRBD2 aligns across 14 bases. The ends lost 8 bases at V and 8 bases at J; junction bases unmatched: 2. Looked up from germline, CDR1 is GTSNPN and CDR2 is SVGIG (reference sequence). The CDR3 contains 12 residues. CDR3 protein: CAGTSGRYEQFF. CDR3 in DNA: TGTGCCGGGACTAGCGGGAGATATGAGCAGTTCTTC.

V is TRBV4-3 and J is TRBJ2-7; D tentatively fits TRBD1 or TRBD2 (5 bases each). CDR1 and CDR2 from the germline V gene are LGHNA and YSLEER. This CDR3 region has 15 residues. Trimming took 4 bases from V and 3 from J, leaving 16 bases between them. The CDR3, as DNA: TGCGCCAGCAGCCCGCGGGTTGGGGGTGTCTACGAGCAGTACTTC. It encodes CASSPRVGGVYEQYF.

The chain has TRBV4-3 and TRBJ1-4; TRBD1 aligns across 8 bases. The CDR3 has 16 residues. CDR1 is LGHNA and CDR2 is YSLEER in the germline V gene. V lost 3 bases to trimming and J lost 7 bases; unmatched junction nucleotides: 10. The CDR3, as DNA: TGCGCCAGCAGCCAGGGGGGGCAGGGGGCGGGTGAAAAACTGTTTTTT. Translating gives CASSQGGQGAGEKLFF.

V gene TRBV7-2 combines with J gene TRBJ2-2, with 8 bases that match TRBD1. The ends lost 4 bases at V and 1 base at J; junction bases unmatched: 14. CDR1 and CDR2 from the germline V gene are SGHTA and FQGNSA. The CDR3 sequence is 19 residues long. CDR3 amino acids: CASSSPLSGGVRNTGELFF. CDR3 DNA: TGTGCCAGCAGCTCCCCTCTTTCAGGGGGCGTAAGGAACACCGGGGAGCTGTTTTTT.

The chain links TRBV6-1 to TRBJ2-7; TRBD2 is a possible D gene (5 bases). Germline CDR1 MNHNS, CDR2 SASEGT. The CDR3 runs to 15 residues. V lost 3 bases to trimming and J lost 3 bases, with 15 bases between them. This CDR3 reads CASSDTPGLYYEQYV. In DNA form, the CDR3 reads TGTGCCAGCAGTGATACCCCAGGACTCTACTACGAGCAGTACGTC.

This clone was counted a single time. V gene TRBV28 combines with J gene TRBJ1-6, with 10 bases fitting TRBD1. The CDR3 loop spans 14 amino acids. Germline loops: CDR1 MDHEN, CDR2 SYDVKM. With 11 bases clipped from V and 9 bases from J, the junction kept 10 bases outside the gene matches. CDR3 sequence reads: CARRGDRGSSPLHF. The CDR3 coding sequence is TGTGCCCGCCGAGGGGACAGGGGAAGTTCACCCCTCCACTTT. The full variable domain, rest sourced from reference TRBV28 and TRBJ1-6, is DVKVTQSSRYLVKRTGEKVFLECVQDMDHENMFWYRQDPGLGLRLIYFSYDVKMKEKGDIPEGYSVSREKKERFSLILESASTNQTSMYLCARRGDRGSSPLHFGNGTRLTVT.

CDR3 loop: CASSQSGTVSRNTIYF. Here the CDR3 DNA reads TGTGCCAGCAGCCAAAGTGGGACAGTAAGTCGGAACACCATATATTTT. The chain has TRBV4-2 and TRBJ1-3, with 7 bases fitting TRBD1. Trimming took 2 bases from V and 7 from J; bases not matched to a gene: 11. The length of the CDR3 is 16 residues. CDR1 and CDR2 (germline): LGHNA, YNFKEQ.

This sequence joins TRBV9 and TRBJ1-3; D uncertain. CDR3 length equals 13 residues. Germline-derived CDR1 and CDR2 are SGDLS and YYNGEE. V was pared by 3 bases and J by 2 bases, with 6 bases between. CDR3 protein: CASSGTAGNTIYF. Here the CDR3 DNA reads TGTGCCAGCAGCGGGACCGCTGGAAACACCATATATTTT.

This chain joins TRBV4-2 and TRBJ1-5, with TRBD1 as a possible D gene (6 bases). CDR1 and CDR2 from the germline V gene are LGHNA and YNFKEQ. CDR3 length: 17 amino acids. V was cut by 2 bases and J by 2 bases, with 16 bases left in between. CDR3 in amino acids: CASSQNRAPPGNQPQHF. In nucleotides, the CDR3 is TGTGCCAGCAGCCAAAACAGGGCACCACCAGGCAATCAGCCCCAGCATTTT.

J is TRBJ1-6 and V is TRBV27; D gene ambiguous. Per the germline V gene, CDR1 is MNHEY and CDR2 is SMNVEV (reference sequence). The length of the CDR3 is 12 residues. Trimming took off 4 bases at V and 9 bases at J, with 7 bases between the two ends. CDR3 nucleotides: TGTGCCAGCAGTTACGGCGGTTCACCCCTCCACTTT. The encoded protein is CASSYGGSPLHF.

The chain recombines TRBV7-8 with TRBJ1-5; 7 bases are a match to TRBD1. The ends lost 5 bases at V and 7 bases at J; junction bases unmatched: 8. CDR1 and CDR2 from the germline V gene are SGHVS and FQNEAQ. This CDR3 is built from 14 residues. The CDR3 nucleotides read TGTGCCAGCAGCGGGGAGGGGGCAGGGCAGCCCCAGCATTTT. Translation: CASSGEGAGQPQHF.

V gene TRBV15 combines with J gene TRBJ1-5, with D possibly being TRBD1 (5 bases). This CDR3 spans 16 amino acids. V was clipped by 1 base and J by 2 bases, with 12 bases between them. The germline gives CDR1 LNHNV, CDR2 YYDKDF (reference sequence). CDR3: CATSRGREGGNQPQHF. CDR3 DNA sequence: TGTGCCACCAGCAGAGGCAGGGAAGGGGGCAATCAGCCCCAGCATTTT.

The chain combines TRBV3-1 (or the pseudogene TRBV3-2) with TRBJ1-2; TRBD1 agrees at 7 bases. J lost 0 bases, V lost 4 bases, and 5 bases had no gene match. The length of the CDR3 is 15 residues. Germline values: CDR1 LGHDT, CDR2 YNNKEL (reference sequence). In DNA, the CDR3 is TGTGCCAGCAGCCCCTCAGGGACAGCTAACTATGGCTACACCTTC. Encoded protein: CASSPSGTANYGYTF.

The chain joins TRBV3-1 (or the pseudogene TRBV3-2) to TRBJ2-5; D gene uncertain. Per the germline V gene, CDR1 is LGHDT and CDR2 is YNNKEL (reference sequence). The germline V and J ends were trimmed by 1 base and 5 bases, with 11 bases remaining between them. This CDR3 region has 14 residues. The CDR3 spells CASSQGFRGETQYF. The CDR3 nucleotides are TGTGCCAGCAGCCAAGGGTTCCGTGGGGAGACCCAGTACTTC.

The V and J genes are TRBV7-2 and TRBJ1-5; D gene ambiguous. Germline V lookup: CDR1 SGHTA, CDR2 FQGNSA. Trimming removed 0 bases at V and 9 bases at J, with 9 bases between. This CDR3 spans 13 amino acids. The CDR3 loop reads CASSLAHGRPQHF. As DNA, the CDR3 is TGTGCCAGCAGCTTAGCGCACGGCAGGCCCCAGCATTTT.

The CDR3 region is CASSLAIGTSGRETQYF. CDR3 bases: TGTGCCAGCAGCTTAGCAATCGGGACTAGCGGGCGAGAGACCCAGTACTTC. The chain combines TRBV7-6 with TRBJ2-5, with 12 nucleotides matching TRBD2. From germline, CDR1 is SGHVS and CDR2 FNYEAQ. Trimming at V came to 0 bases and at J to 4 bases, leaving 6 bases not matched to a gene. This CDR3 spans 17 amino acids.

This clone has a single count. The chain uses TRBV5-1 and TRBJ1-3; no reliable D call. CDR1 and CDR2 (germline): SGHRS, YFSETQ. The CDR3 spans 14 residues. V lost 0 bases and J lost 0, with 4 bases in between. The CDR3 spells CASSLGGSGNTIYF. CDR3 nucleotides: TGCGCCAGCAGCTTGGGGGGCTCTGGAAACACCATATATTTT.

V usage is TRBV27 and J usage is TRBJ1-4; 7 bases are shared with TRBD1. After removal of 5 bases from V and 7 bases from J, the junction contained 10 bases not matched to a gene. This CDR3 comprises 15 residues. CDR1 is MNHEY and CDR2 is SMNVEV in the germline V gene (reference sequence). The CDR3: CASSPSAGGIEKLFF. CDR3 in DNA: TGTGCCAGCAGTCCGTCGGCAGGGGGGATTGAAAAACTGTTTTTT.